This TCR beta chain came from a study of blood T cell repertoires in COVID-19. Study-wide background: The United States, Italy and Spain were the sources of the acute and convalescent COVID-19 samples. PBMCs, B-cell-depleted T cells, or T cells were the source of the cDNA or gDNA that made up the material.

The germline CDR1 and CDR2 sequences are KGHSH and LQKENI. The CDR3 spans 15 residues. The trim removed 0 bases at V and 7 bases at J, leaving 8 bases unmatched. Participants spanned ages about 18 to 100 years and resided in fewer than 30 US areas. Assignments of participants to cohorts depended upon their own reported clinical history. Using immunoSEQ multiplex PCR, the repertoire was profiled, and TCRdb retains in-frame clones only, with some absent. The table lists about 400,000 clones, nearly 90% of them singletons, with around 1.9% in the top ten. The sequence was collected from a woman aged 40 to 55 with acute COVID-19. Sequenced sample: PBMCs or T cells enriched from blood (not recorded which). V usage is TRBV18 and J usage is TRBJ1-2, with 7 bases that match TRBD1. The CDR3 protein is CASSPPAQGVIGYTF. The CDR3 DNA reads TGTGCCAGCTCACCACCGGCTCAGGGGGTAATTGGCTACACCTTC.